The source of this TCR beta chain is a study of shared clonotypes between healthy human individuals. Study-level information: Researchers assigned three CD4 naive, three CD4 memory, two CD8 naive and one CD8 memory plate to each donor.

General observations from the study: Sampling covered blood only; tissue repertoires likely differ. Among non-shared clonotypes, generation probabilities were lower than among those shared by all four donors. Clonotype sharing levels among donors were expected to vary with sequencing depth.

On this clone itself: As yet, its antigen is unknown.

Naive CD8 populations comprised CD45RO-negative cells positively selected for CCR7, excluding terminally differentiated effector memory CD45RA+ cells. Sequenced by immunoSEQ multiplex PCR; TCRdb stores in-frame clones only, minus some. Of some 2,000,000 clones listed, about 95% are singletons. This TCR was sampled from a man between 18 and 29 years old in good health. The sample comprised naive CD8+ T cells sorted from blood.

CDR3 sequence reads: CASSRSLAGVEEQFF. The CDR3, as DNA: TGCGCCAGCAGCCGGTCCCTAGCGGGAGTAGAGGAGCAGTTCTTC. The chain is built from TRBV10-1 and TRBJ2-1; 10 nucleotides match TRBD2. The V and J ends lost 6 bases and 10 bases, in that order; junction bases with no gene match: 12. CDR3 length: 15 amino acids. Germline V CDR1 and CDR2: WNHNN, SYGVQD (reference sequence).